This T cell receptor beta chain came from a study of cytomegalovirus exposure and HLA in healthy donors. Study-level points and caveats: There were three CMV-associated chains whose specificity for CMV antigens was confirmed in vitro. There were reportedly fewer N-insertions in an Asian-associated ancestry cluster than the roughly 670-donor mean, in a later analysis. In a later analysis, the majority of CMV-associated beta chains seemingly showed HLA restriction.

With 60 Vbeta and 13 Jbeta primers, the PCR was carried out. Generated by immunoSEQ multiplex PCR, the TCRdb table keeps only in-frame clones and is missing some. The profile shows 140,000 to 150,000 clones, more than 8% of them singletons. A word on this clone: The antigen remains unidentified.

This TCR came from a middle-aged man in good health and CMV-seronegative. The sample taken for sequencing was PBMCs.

The CDR3 coding sequence is TGTGCCAGCAGCTTCGGACAGGGGGCAGCAGATACGCAGTATTTT. Its translation is CASSFGQGAADTQYF. The rearrangement joins TRBV11-2 to TRBJ2-3; 11 bases agree with TRBD1. After removal of 3 bases from V and 4 bases from J, the junction contained 3 bases not matched to a gene. Germline V lookup: CDR1 SGHAT, CDR2 FQNNGV. The CDR3 totals 15 residues.